Listed here are 7 T cell receptor beta chains from one sample, sequenced in a study of blood T cell repertoires in COVID-19. Profiled with immunoSEQ multiplex PCR; TCRdb holds only in-frame clones, not every one. The top ten hold around a sixth of the sample, which has some 250,000 clones, around 84% seen once. Sample: PBMCs or T cells enriched from blood (not recorded which). These receptors were collected from a man younger than 30 who had recovered from COVID-19.

The chain joins TRBV7-8 to TRBJ2-5; 10 bases match TRBD1. This CDR3 spans 16 amino acids. Unmatched junction bases numbered 6, after V lost 3 bases and J lost 2 bases. Germline V gene lookup returns CDR1 SGHVS and CDR2 FQNEAQ. As DNA, the CDR3 is TGTGCCAGCAGCTTCCGGACAGGGGGTTTACAAGAGACCCAGTACTTC. Translation gives CASSFRTGGLQETQYF.

The chain joins TRBV11-2 to TRBJ2-1; D is unresolved. V was shortened by 1 base and J by 1 base, with 8 bases between the two germline ends. The CDR3 runs 15 residues. The germline gives CDR1 SGHAT, CDR2 FQNNGV. The CDR3 here is CASSLVGHSYNEQFF. The CDR3 DNA reads as TGTGCCAGCAGCTTAGTGGGCCATTCCTACAATGAGCAGTTCTTC.

The rearrangement joins TRBV6-6 to TRBJ1-1; 9 bases align to TRBD1. J gave up 10 bases and V 4 bases, and 1 base lay outside the gene matches. CDR1 is MNHNY, CDR2 SVGAGI, per germline (reference sequence). This CDR3 has 11 amino acids. DNA of the CDR3: TGTGCCAGCAGTTTGGACAGGGGAGCTTTCTTT. It encodes CASSLDRGAFF.

This clone was seen a handful of times. V is TRBV3-1 (or the pseudogene TRBV3-2) and J is TRBJ2-1, with 9 bases lining up with TRBD2. The CDR3 is 17 amino acids. CDR1 LGHDT and CDR2 YNNKEL come from the germline V gene (reference sequence). J was trimmed by 1 base and V by 1 base; bases with no gene match: 5. This CDR3 reads CASSQGTSEWSYNEQFF. CDR3 DNA: TGTGCCAGCAGCCAAGGGACTAGCGAGTGGTCCTACAATGAGCAGTTCTTC.

CDR3 protein: CASSLLSGGSLYNEQFF. Here the CDR3 DNA reads TGCGCCAGCAGCTTGCTTAGCGGGGGTTCCCTCTACAATGAGCAGTTCTTC. The chain carries TRBV5-1 and TRBJ2-1; TRBD2 aligns across 9 bases. The junction had 8 bases not matched to a gene; V was cut back by 1 base and J by 3 bases. Germline lookup yields CDR1 SGHRS and CDR2 YFSETQ. The CDR3 extends over 17 amino acids.

V and J are TRBV21-1 and TRBJ2-7; the table's TRBD1 call for D was not verified on the DNA. TRBV21-1 is an annotated pseudogene. The CDR3 spans 17 residues. The CDR3, as DNA: TGTGCCAGCAGCAATCGGGTACGGGACAGGGAAGTAAACGAGCAGTACTTC. Translation: CASSNRVRDREVNEQYF.

The CDR3 sequence: CASSLTGLNRGEQFF. The DNA for the CDR3 is TGTGCCAGCAGCCTCACAGGCCTCAATAGGGGTGAGCAGTTCTTC. This chain links TRBV6-2 or TRBV6-3 with TRBJ2-1; possibly TRBD1 for D (5 bases). Deletions cut 6 bases from V and 9 bases from J, with 21 bases between. The CDR3 covers 15 residues. Germline V gene sequence: CDR1 MNHEY, CDR2 SVGEGT.